This TCR beta chain was recorded in a study of blood T cell repertoires in COVID-19. Study details: The study drew acute and convalescent COVID-19 samples from the United States, Italy and Spain.

The CDR3 has 10 amino acids. V was trimmed by 6 bases and J by 5 bases, leaving 5 bases between them. Germline V gene sequence: CDR1 SQVTM, CDR2 ANQGSEA. Here immunoSEQ multiplex PCR was the method, and the copy in TCRdb shows in-frame clones only, minus some. The sample has 300,000 or so clones; 80% to 90% are singletons. This chain links TRBV29-1 with TRBJ2-1; TRBD1 is a possible D gene (5 bases). The sequenced material came from peripheral blood. The source of this sequence is a woman aged 45-65 years who had recovered from COVID-19. The CDR3 protein is CSVDNNEQFF. The CDR3, as DNA: TGCAGCGTGGACAACAATGAGCAGTTCTTC.